Presented here are 25 T cell receptor beta chains from one specimen sequenced in a study of spatial heterogeneity in lung cancer. The time point is: sample taken at primary tumor resection. No cells were sorted before sequencing. The whole RNA sequenced was extracted from tumor, nontumor lung or frozen PBMC. TCRdb itself ran the 5' RACE reads through MiXCR, one entry per CDR3 protein. The sample has about 50,000 distinct CDR3 sequences, 7.5% to 9% seen once. Sequences were derived from PBMCs, sampled at surgery. These receptors were collected from a female donor with early-stage non-small cell lung cancer.

This clonotype was picked up a small number of times. V and J are TRBV20-1 and TRBJ2-7; 7 nucleotides agree with TRBD1. The CDR3 length is 14 residues. Looked up from germline, CDR1 is DFQATT and CDR2 is SNEGSKA (reference sequence). J was trimmed by 2 bases and V by 3 bases; bases with no gene match: 7. The CDR3 here is CSARDWTGTYEQYF. The CDR3 DNA reads as TGCAGTGCTAGGGACTGGACAGGTACCTACGAGCAGTACTTC.

This clonotype was observed many times. V and J are TRBV7-2 and TRBJ1-5, with unresolved D. The CDR3 has 14 residues. V was trimmed by 1 base and J by 3 bases, leaving 7 bases between them. Germline lookup yields CDR1 SGHTA and CDR2 FQGNSA. The DNA of the CDR3 is TGTGCCAGCAGCTTAGGCCTCAACAATCAGCCCCAGCATTTT. Protein product: CASSLGLNNQPQHF.

The sample holds many counts of this clonotype. The chain joins TRBV20-1 to TRBJ2-4; TRBD2 agrees at 8 bases. V shed 5 bases, J shed 6 bases, and the junction held 12 bases outside the gene matches. Looked up from germline, CDR1 is DFQATT and CDR2 is SNEGSKA (reference sequence). The CDR3 spans 15 residues. The CDR3 region has the DNA TGCAGTGCTCCCGCGGGGGGACGGGGTTTAAACATTCAGTACTTC. Translation gives CSAPAGGRGLNIQYF.

This clonotype was observed a few times. J is TRBJ2-5 and V is TRBV5-1; the D gene could be TRBD1 or TRBD2 (6 bases each). V dropped 1 base and J dropped 4 bases, with 14 bases sitting between them. CDR1 is SGHRS and CDR2 is YFSETQ in the germline V gene. The length of the CDR3 is 15 residues. CDR3 nucleotides: TGCGCCAGCAGCTTGTATGGGGGGCCGGGAGAGACCCAGTACTTC. Translation: CASSLYGGPGETQYF.

The table lists this clonotype with many counts. The rearrangement joins TRBV20-1 to TRBJ2-5; TRBD2 matches 7 bases. There are 16 residues in the CDR3. Germline V CDR1 and CDR2: DFQATT, SNEGSKA (reference sequence). J was trimmed by 5 bases and V by 0 bases; bases with no gene match: 12. The CDR3 DNA sequence: TGCAGTGCTAGAGATGGTAACGGACTAGGGCGGGAGACCCAGTACTTC. It encodes CSARDGNGLGRETQYF.

This clonotype was observed a handful of times. V and J are TRBV6-1 and TRBJ2-7; perhaps TRBD1 as D (6 bases). CDR1 and CDR2 (germline): MNHNS, SASEGT. V was cut by 11 bases and J by 2 bases, with 16 bases left in between. This CDR3 spans 13 amino acids. The CDR3 region has the DNA TGTGCCTCCAAGACCACAGGGACCTACGAGCAGTACTTC. Encoded protein: CASKTTGTYEQYF.

This clonotype has a handful of counts. The rearrangement uses TRBV11-2 and TRBJ2-7, with 8 bases aligning to TRBD1. Germline trimming cut 2 bases from V and 5 bases from J; bases unmatched to any gene: 8. This CDR3 is built from 15 residues. CDR1 SGHAT and CDR2 FQNNGV come from the germline V gene. CDR3: CASSLIQGARHEQYF. CDR3 coding DNA: TGTGCCAGCAGCTTAATCCAGGGGGCGCGTCACGAGCAGTACTTC.

The chain joins TRBV11-2 to TRBJ1-5, with D possibly being TRBD1 (5 bases). The CDR3 has 15 residues. Trimming took 8 bases from V and 7 from J, leaving 21 bases between them. Germline CDR1 reads SGHAT; CDR2 reads FQNNGV. CDR3 protein: CASPPPGETGQPQHF. As DNA, the CDR3 is TGTGCCAGCCCCCCGCCGGGGGAAACGGGACAGCCCCAGCATTTT. The entire variable domain, with the rest obtained from reference TRBV11-2 and TRBJ1-5, is as follows: EAGVAQSPRYKIIEKRQSVAFWCNPISGHATLYWYQQILGQGPKLLIQFQNNGVVDDSQLPKDRFSAERLKGVDSTLKIQPAKLEDSAVYLCASPPPGETGQPQHFGDGTRLSIL.

In its sample, this clonotype was seen a few times. V is TRBV30 and J is TRBJ1-2, with 7 positions matching TRBD1. Germline CDR1 is GTSNPN and CDR2 is SVGIG (reference sequence). V was clipped by 4 bases and J by 2 bases; unmatched bases: 4. The CDR3 spans 13 residues. For the CDR3, the DNA is TGTGCCTGGATCCCGGGACAGAACTATGGCTACACCTTC. Protein product: CAWIPGQNYGYTF.

This clonotype was counted a few times. The genes are TRBV18 and TRBJ2-3; TRBD2 might be the D (5 bases). Per germline, CDR1 KGHSH and CDR2 LQKENI. Trimming removed 3 bases at V and 0 bases at J, with 10 bases between. The CDR3 loop spans 15 amino acids. The CDR3 protein is CASSPVATSTDTQYF. The CDR3 DNA reads as TGTGCCAGCTCACCGGTAGCGACTAGCACAGATACGCAGTATTTT. The full variable domain, its missing parts supplied by reference TRBV18 and TRBJ2-3, is NAGVMQNPRHLVRRRGQEARLRCSPMKGHSHVYWYRQLPEEGLKFMVYLQKENIIDESGMPKERFSAEFPKEGPSILRIQQVVRGDSAAYFCASSPVATSTDTQYFGPGTRLTVL.

Concerning this clonotype: A much bigger clone sits one base away, suggesting this may be a read error. The chain links TRBV3-1 to TRBJ2-7; TRBD2 is a possible D gene (6 bases). Between the trimmed V and J ends, which lost 5 bases and 6 bases, there was a span of 17 bases. The V gene's germline CDR1 is LGHDT and CDR2 YNNKEL (reference sequence). The length of the CDR3 is 14 residues. The CDR3 nucleotides are TGTGCCAGCAGCAGACTAGTCGATCAGTCCGAGCAGTACTTC. Protein: CASSRLVDQSEQYF.

V is TRBV20-1 and J is TRBJ2-6; D perhaps matches TRBD2 (5 bases). Germline V CDR1 and CDR2: DFQATT, SNEGSKA (reference sequence). This CDR3 has 17 amino acids. The V end was cut by 0 bases, the J end by 1 base, with 13 bases between. The CDR3 spells CSARDPTGKSGANVLTF. CDR3 sequence (DNA): TGCAGTGCTAGAGACCCAACGGGGAAGTCTGGGGCCAACGTCCTGACTTTC.

The rearrangement joins TRBV20-1 to TRBJ2-1; D may correspond to TRBD1 or TRBD2 (6 bases each). V lost 3 bases, J lost 9 bases, and 21 bases lay in between. CDR3 length equals 15 residues. Germline V gives CDR1 DFQATT, CDR2 SNEGSKA (reference sequence). CDR3 sequence: CSARVSPTGGSEQFF. The DNA of the CDR3 is TGCAGTGCTAGGGTGAGTCCCACCGGGGGCTCTGAGCAGTTCTTC.

This clonotype was detected ten times or more. The V gene is TRBV21-1, the J gene TRBJ1-1; no DNA check was done on the table's D call, TRBD1. TRBV21-1 is classified as a pseudogene. This CDR3 comprises 17 residues. The chain's CDR3 is CASSSRTGAFLNTEAFF. The DNA for the CDR3 is TGTGCCAGCAGCTCTCGGACAGGGGCGTTTTTGAACACTGAAGCTTTCTTT.

This clonotype was observed many times. This chain's CDR3 is CSAKDQGSYGYTF. The CDR3 coding sequence is TGCAGTGCCAAGGATCAGGGTTCGTATGGCTACACCTTC. The chain links TRBV20-1 to TRBJ1-2; a possible D gene is TRBD1 (5 bases). Trimming cost V 6 bases and J 5 bases, with 16 bases left between them. The germline gives CDR1 DFQATT, CDR2 SNEGSKA (reference sequence). The CDR3 is 13 residues long.

This clonotype has just a few counts. The genes are TRBV7-9 and TRBJ1-4; 8 nucleotides line up with TRBD1. The CDR3 covers 17 residues. Germline V gene lookup returns CDR1 SEHNR and CDR2 FQNEAQ (reference sequence). Trimming at V came to 0 bases and at J to 2 bases, leaving 5 bases not matched to a gene. CDR3 in DNA: TGTGCCAGCAGCTTAGCCGGGACAGGCGGGACTAATGAAAAACTGTTTTTT. Encoded protein: CASSLAGTGGTNEKLFF.

This clonotype came up a few times. The V call is TRBV18, the J call TRBJ2-7; maybe TRBD1 (6 bases). In germline, CDR1 is KGHSH, CDR2 LQKENI. This CDR3 contains 15 residues. Trimming removed 5 bases from V and 3 bases from J, with 17 bases in between. CDR3: CASSLGDTPDYEQYF. CDR3 nucleotides: TGTGCCAGCTCATTAGGGGACACTCCGGACTACGAGCAGTACTTC.

V gene TRBV19 combines with J gene TRBJ2-7; 13 bases agree with TRBD2. Per the germline V gene, CDR1 is LNHDA and CDR2 is SQIVND (reference sequence). This CDR3 has 15 residues. The V segment lost 3 bases and the J segment 5 bases; nucleotides outside the gene matches: 4. CDR3 protein: CASSMLGLAGDEQYF. The CDR3 bases are TGTGCCAGTAGTATGCTCGGACTAGCGGGGGACGAGCAGTACTTC.

Details on this clonotype: A much larger clone differs by one base, so this may be a read error. V gene TRBV29-1 combines with J gene TRBJ2-7; D call uncertain. Germline V CDR1 and CDR2: SQVTM, ANQGSEA. The CDR3 consists of 15 residues. The ends were cut back, 7 bases at V and 7 bases at J, with 26 bases in the middle. In DNA, the CDR3 is TGCAGCGCCAAAAAGGCGGACGGCCGATCAGGAGAGCAGTACTTC. It codes for CSAKKADGRSGEQYF.

The chain uses TRBV7-8 and TRBJ2-3; tentatively, D is TRBD1 or TRBD2 (6 bases each). The CDR3 has 17 amino acids. Per the germline V gene, CDR1 is SGHVS and CDR2 is FQNEAQ. V lost 5 bases, J lost 4 bases, and 22 bases lay in between. The CDR3 DNA follows: TGTGCCAGCAGCCACCGAGTAGGGGGGCCCCTAGCAGATACGCAGTATTTT. Protein sequence: CASSHRVGGPLADTQYF. The variable domain in full, completed from reference TRBV7-8 and TRBJ2-3, reads GAGVSQSPRYKVAKRGQDVALRCDPISGHVSLFWYQQALGQGPEFLTYFQNEAQLDKSGLPSDRFFAERPEGSVSTLKIQRTQQEDSAVYLCASSHRVGGPLADTQYFGPGTRLTVL.

CDR3 nucleotide sequence: TGCAGTGCTAGGACGGGGACAGGGTCTAGTGAAAAACTGTTTTTT. It specifies CSARTGTGSSEKLFF. J is TRBJ1-4 and V is TRBV20-1, with 9 nucleotides matching TRBD1. This CDR3 is built from 15 residues. Germline CDR1 reads DFQATT; CDR2 reads SNEGSKA (reference sequence). The junction had 9 bases not matched to a gene; V was cut back by 3 bases and J by 7 bases.

In this sample, this clonotype turned up a few times. The rearrangement joins TRBV7-2 to TRBJ2-5; TRBD1 aligns across 7 bases. The CDR3 has 14 amino acids. CDR1 is SGHTA and CDR2 is FQGNSA in the germline V gene. Trimming at V came to 0 bases and at J to 3 bases, leaving 1 base not matched to a gene. The CDR3 sequence is CASSLAGTEETQYF. DNA for the CDR3: TGTGCCAGCAGCTTAGCCGGGACAGAAGAGACCCAGTACTTC.

This chain connects TRBV6-2 or TRBV6-3 to TRBJ1-1; D is uncertain. This CDR3 region has 13 residues. Trimming stripped 6 bases from V and 7 bases from J, with 15 bases between. The germline V gene encodes CDR1 MNHEY and CDR2 SVGEGT. CDR3 bases: TGTGCCAGCAGCCAAGCAGTGGGGAATGAAGCTTTCTTT. It codes for CASSQAVGNEAFF.

Many counts were recorded for this clonotype. The V gene is TRBV29-1, the J gene TRBJ1-1, with D perhaps matching TRBD1 (6 bases). Trimming shortened V by 1 base and J by 2 bases, and 11 bases separated the two germline ends. Germline CDR1 SQVTM, CDR2 ANQGSEA. This CDR3 is 14 amino acids long. The CDR3 is CSVEVGGANTEAFF. The CDR3 DNA follows: TGCAGCGTTGAAGTAGGGGGGGCTAACACTGAAGCTTTCTTT.

This clonotype was seen at least ten times. CDR3 residues: CAWSGERSPLHF. The CDR3 coding sequence is TGTGCCTGGAGCGGGGAGCGTTCACCCCTCCACTTT. The chain is built from TRBV30 and TRBJ1-6; D gene uncertain. V lost 3 bases and J lost 9, with 9 bases in between. CDR3 size: 12 residues. The germline gives CDR1 GTSNPN, CDR2 SVGIG (reference sequence).